This entry features one TCR beta chain sequence. Its specificity is unknown. The CDR3 loop spans 14 amino acids. Trimming removed 2 bases from V and 8 bases from J, with 14 bases in between. Germline loops: CDR1 KGHDR, CDR2 SFDVKD. Assay: immunoSEQ multiplex PCR; the TCRdb copy retains only in-frame clones and omits some. The sample has about 150,000 clones, 92% seen once. The sample comes from a study of T cell responses to AZD1222 COVID-19 vaccine. Study-wide points: Once two AZD1222 doses were given, Spike-specific TCR breadth and depth went up. AZD1222 recipients seropositive at baseline numbered only five to seven.

Here the sequenced sample was peripheral blood, taken 28 days after the second AZD1222 dose. The chain carries TRBV24-1 and TRBJ1-2; no reliable D call. The clonotype was recovered from an adult who received the AZD1222 COVID-19 vaccine. The CDR3 DNA is TGTGCCACCAGTGATTCCGAACATCCGGGAGGCTACACCTTC. Its protein product is CATSDSEHPGGYTF.